The 31 T cell receptor beta chains below were found in one sample sequenced in a study of CD8+CD57+ T cells in acquired aplastic anemia. TCR beta VDJ and CDR3 profiles were obtained from a genomic DNA template. TCRdb called the reads again in MiXCR, with one record for every CDR3 protein. The sample shows about half a million distinct CDR3 sequences, around 30% of them seen only once. Patients sequenced had flow cytometry evidence of CD8+CD57+ cell expansion. Specimen: sorted CD4+, CD8+, or CD8+CD57+ T cells (not recorded which) from PBMCs. These receptors were collected from a human donor with aplastic anemia.

This clonotype came up many times. The chain uses TRBV10-3 and TRBJ1-3; no clear D gene. The V and J ends lost 8 bases and 0 bases respectively, with 5 bases between them. This CDR3 contains 12 residues. Per the germline V gene, CDR1 is ENHRY and CDR2 is SYGVKD. The CDR3 DNA reads as TGTGCCATCGGTAGCTCTGGAAACACCATATATTTT. It translates to CAIGSSGNTIYF.

This clonotype was seen many times. The chain recombines TRBV7-9 with TRBJ1-5, with 8 bases aligning to TRBD1. Germline CDR1 and CDR2: SEHNR and FQNEAQ (reference sequence). V was clipped by 3 bases and J by 6 bases; unmatched bases: 4. The CDR3 length is 14 residues. The CDR3 region is CASSLTGVGQPQHF. Here the CDR3 DNA reads TGTGCCAGCAGCTTGACAGGGGTCGGTCAGCCCCAGCATTTT.

The J gene is TRBJ2-3, the V gene TRBV20-1, with D unclear. V was shortened by 6 bases and J by 6 bases, with 13 bases between the two germline ends. This CDR3 spans 12 amino acids. Germline V gives CDR1 DFQATT, CDR2 SNEGSKA (reference sequence). CDR3 sequence: CSAGGSADTQYF. DNA for the CDR3: TGCAGTGCCGGTGGATCGGCGGATACGCAGTATTTT.

This clonotype turned up a few times. The V call is TRBV6-1, the J call TRBJ1-2, with 7 bases that match TRBD1. After removal of 10 bases from V and 4 bases from J, the junction contained 9 bases not matched to a gene. CDR3 size: 13 residues. Germline-derived CDR1 and CDR2 are MNHNS and SASEGT. For the CDR3, the DNA is TGTGCCACAAAATCCACAGGGGTCTATGGCTACACCTTC. It translates to CATKSTGVYGYTF.

This clonotype has only a few counts. The chain uses TRBV4-3 and TRBJ1-5; possible D gene TRBD1, 5 bases. The CDR3 extends over 15 amino acids. Germline lookup yields CDR1 LGHNA and CDR2 YSLEER. Trimming took 4 bases from V and 3 from J, leaving 13 bases between them. The CDR3 protein is CASSPVGVPNQPQHF. The DNA of the CDR3 is TGCGCCAGCAGCCCCGTGGGGGTACCCAATCAGCCCCAGCATTTT.

The gene calls are TRBV25-1 and TRBJ2-7; 12 positions match TRBD1. The CDR3 extends over 13 amino acids. Germline values: CDR1 MGHDK, CDR2 SYGVNS. Germline trimming cut 7 bases from V and 6 bases from J; bases unmatched to any gene: 4. The CDR3 protein is CASTGQGAAEQYF. DNA of the CDR3: TGTGCCAGCACGGGACAGGGGGCCGCCGAGCAGTACTTC.

This clonotype appeared a few times. This sequence joins TRBV11-2 and TRBJ2-4; D is perhaps TRBD2 (6 bases). V dropped 2 bases and J dropped 16 bases, with 15 bases sitting between them. The CDR3 sequence is 12 residues long. Germline CDR1 reads SGHAT; CDR2 reads FQNNGV. The CDR3 is CASSLRGRPPYF. The CDR3 bases are TGTGCCAGCAGCTTACGAGGGAGGCCCCCTTACTTC.

The gene calls are TRBV2 and TRBJ2-3; TRBD2 matches 9 bases. The germline V gene has CDR1 SNHLY and CDR2 FYNNEI. The CDR3 extends over 13 amino acids. The V and J ends lost 9 bases and 4 bases, in that order; junction bases with no gene match: 5. The CDR3 bases are TGTGCCAGGCGGGGGGGCCTTGCAGATACGCAGTATTTT. Translating gives CARRGGLADTQYF.

In this sample, this clonotype turned up a few times. The chain employs TRBV20-1 and TRBJ2-2; no clear D. Germline CDR1 is DFQATT and CDR2 is SNEGSKA (reference sequence). The CDR3 spans 15 residues. Trimming pared 0 bases from V and 0 bases from J, leaving 8 bases between. CDR3 sequence reads: CSARDRLANTGELFF. CDR3 sequence (DNA): TGCAGTGCTAGAGACAGACTCGCGAACACCGGGGAGCTGTTTTTT.

This clonotype occurred a few times. The genes are TRBV4-1 and TRBJ1-5; D call uncertain. The CDR3 has 17 amino acids. Trimming pared 1 base from V and 1 base from J, leaving 14 bases between. Germline CDR1 and CDR2: MGHRA and YSYEKL. The CDR3: CASSQGLAGRSNQPQHF. The CDR3 region has the DNA TGCGCCAGCAGCCAAGGTCTGGCAGGCCGAAGCAATCAGCCCCAGCATTTT.

The chain has TRBV20-1 and TRBJ2-3, with D possibly matching TRBD2 (6 bases). Germline CDR1 is DFQATT and CDR2 is SNEGSKA (reference sequence). The CDR3 contains 13 residues. CDR3 coding DNA: TGCAGGGTACTTTCGGGGGTTGGAGATACGCAGTATTTT. Protein sequence: CRVLSGVGDTQYF.

This clonotype was seen a few times. This CDR3 is CASSRTRTLAGVREETQYF. CDR3 nucleotide sequence: TGTGCCAGCAGCCGAACCCGAACCCTAGCGGGAGTGAGGGAGGAGACCCAGTACTTC. The chain couples TRBV11-2 to TRBJ2-5, with 10 bases identical to TRBD2. The germline V gene has CDR1 SGHAT and CDR2 FQNNGV. The CDR3 contains 19 residues. Trimming took 5 bases from V and 5 from J; bases not matched to a gene: 20.

This clonotype was counted at least ten times. The V call is TRBV7-2, the J call TRBJ1-6, with 7 bases that match TRBD1. The CDR3 spans 16 residues. V lost 2 bases and J lost 6; bases outside the gene matches: 7. CDR1 is SGHTA and CDR2 is FQGNSA in the germline V gene. CDR3 bases: TGTGCCAGCAGCTTAAAGGGACAGAGCTCTAATTCACCCCTCCACTTT. Its protein is CASSLKGQSSNSPLHF.

The chain employs TRBV19 and TRBJ2-1; TRBD2 matches at 10 bases. The length of the CDR3 is 16 residues. J was trimmed by 4 bases and V by 5 bases; bases with no gene match: 8. The germline V gene has CDR1 LNHDA and CDR2 SQIVND (reference sequence). The CDR3 coding sequence is TGTGCCAGTAGTGGGGTAGCGGGAGGAAAATACAATGAGCAGTTCTTC. Translation: CASSGVAGGKYNEQFF.

This clonotype was counted a few times. The rearrangement links TRBV20-1 to TRBJ1-6; D is ambiguous. V was clipped by 0 bases and J by 0 bases, with 12 bases between them. Germline V lookup: CDR1 DFQATT, CDR2 SNEGSKA (reference sequence). The CDR3 totals 17 residues. The CDR3 DNA reads TGCAGTGCTAGAGATCTGGGCGAGAGCTCCTATAATTCACCCCTCCACTTT. Its protein product is CSARDLGESSYNSPLHF.

This clonotype was picked up one time. A read error may explain this, as a much larger clone is one base away. V is TRBV19 and J is TRBJ1-1; perhaps TRBD1 as D (6 bases). Germline V gene sequence: CDR1 LNHDA, CDR2 SQIVND (reference sequence). The CDR3 sequence is 15 residues long. V lost 7 bases, J lost 4 bases, and 19 bases lay in between. The CDR3 loop is CASTPGTRKFTEAFF. CDR3 coding DNA: TGTGCCAGTACCCCCGGGACAAGGAAATTCACTGAAGCTTTCTTT.

This chain uses TRBV6-1 with TRBJ1-5; 7 bases align to TRBD1. Unmatched junction bases numbered 22, after V lost 2 bases and J lost 0 bases. Germline V gene sequence: CDR1 MNHNS, CDR2 SASEGT. The CDR3 spans 22 residues. The DNA for the CDR3 is TGTGCCAGCAGTGAACGGCAGGGGGTGAATCATTTTGAACTTCATAGCAATCAGCCCCAGCATTTT. This translates into CASSERQGVNHFELHSNQPQHF.

This clonotype turned up a few times. CDR3 sequence (DNA): TGTGCCATCAGTGATGTCCTTGGTACTCCCCATCAGGAATCCTCCTACGAGCAGTACTTC. As protein: CAISDVLGTPHQESSYEQYF. J is TRBJ2-7 and V is TRBV10-3; D not resolved. The V end was cut by 3 bases, the J end by 0 bases, with 27 bases between. CDR3 length equals 20 residues. The germline gives CDR1 ENHRY, CDR2 SYGVKD.

The table lists this clonotype with many counts. This chain uses TRBV5-1 with TRBJ1-2; D is undetermined. In germline, CDR1 is SGHRS, CDR2 YFSETQ. The CDR3 is 14 amino acids. V lost 0 bases and J 4 bases, leaving 10 bases between the germline ends. CDR3 coding DNA: TGCGCCAGCAGCTTGGAGGGCAGCCTCTATGGCTACACCTTC. Protein sequence: CASSLEGSLYGYTF.

The V and J genes are TRBV20-1 and TRBJ1-1; D gene unclear. Germline assignment: CDR1 DFQATT and CDR2 SNEGSKA (reference sequence). The CDR3 covers 12 residues. V was trimmed by 2 bases and J by 1 base, leaving 5 bases between them. In DNA form, the CDR3 reads TGCAGTGCTAGAATCGGGAACACTGAAGCTTTCTTT. The encoded protein is CSARIGNTEAFF.

This clonotype has ten or more counts. The V and J genes are TRBV29-1 and TRBJ1-1; possible D gene TRBD1, 5 bases. V gave up 7 bases and J gave up 4 bases, with 13 bases separating them. The CDR3 is made up of 12 amino acids. The germline CDR1 and CDR2 sequences are SQVTM and ANQGSEA. The CDR3 nucleotides are TGCAGCGGCACCCCAGGGCGCACTGAAGCTTTCTTT. It specifies CSGTPGRTEAFF.

This clonotype occurred a few times. The chain employs TRBV9 and TRBJ2-3; 9 bases match TRBD1. This CDR3 comprises 16 residues. Germline CDR1 and CDR2: SGDLS and YYNGEE. V was pared by 0 bases and J by 3 bases, with 5 bases of the junction left unmatched. CDR3 region: CASSVGQGDDTDTQYF. The DNA of the CDR3 is TGTGCCAGCAGCGTAGGACAGGGGGATGATACAGATACGCAGTATTTT. Together with reference TRBV9 and TRBJ2-3, the CDR3 gives the full variable domain: DSGVTQTPKHLITATGQRVTLRCSPRSGDLSVYWYQQSLDQGLQFLIQYYNGEERAKGNILERFSAQQFPDLHSELNLSSLELGDSALYFCASSVGQGDDTDTQYFGPGTRLTVL.

To note about this clonotype: Since a much larger clone is just one base distant, this may be a read error. This chain joins TRBV10-3 and TRBJ1-2; 8 bases fit TRBD1. V was pared by 4 bases and J by 4 bases, with 11 bases of the junction left unmatched. CDR1 and CDR2 (germline): ENHRY, SYGVKD. The CDR3 has 16 residues. The CDR3 DNA follows: TGTGCCATCAGTGTCGGGGGACAGGCAATGGTCTATGGCTACACCTTC. This encodes CAISVGGQAMVYGYTF.

There are a few counts of this clonotype. The V gene is TRBV7-2, the J gene TRBJ1-1, with D perhaps matching TRBD1 (6 bases). CDR1 is SGHTA, CDR2 FQGNSA, per germline. The CDR3 runs to 16 residues. V was cut by 5 bases and J by 0 bases, with 16 bases left in between. This CDR3 is CASSPPDRIMNTEAFF. The CDR3 DNA reads TGTGCCAGCAGCCCACCGGACAGAATCATGAACACTGAAGCTTTCTTT.

The V call is TRBV5-1, the J call TRBJ1-5, with D hard to call. This CDR3 has 13 amino acids. Trimming stripped 0 bases from V and 4 bases from J, with 5 bases between. Germline loops: CDR1 SGHRS, CDR2 YFSETQ. The DNA of the CDR3 is TGCGCCAGCAGCTTGGAACAGAATCAGCCCCAGCATTTT. Translation gives CASSLEQNQPQHF. Together with reference TRBV5-1 and TRBJ1-5, the CDR3 gives the full variable domain: KAGVTQTPRYLIKTRGQQVTLSCSPISGHRSVSWYQQTPGQGLQFLFEYFSETQRNKGNFPGRFSGRQFSNSRSEMNVSTLELGDSALYLCASSLEQNQPQHFGDGTRLSIL.

The chain links TRBV28 to TRBJ2-7; 10 nucleotides line up with TRBD1. Germline V gene data show CDR1 as MDHEN and CDR2 as SYDVKM. V gave up 5 bases and J gave up 6 bases; unmatched junction bases: 7. The CDR3 consists of 14 residues. This CDR3 is CASSGQGGGGEQYF. The CDR3 region has the DNA TGTGCCAGCAGTGGACAGGGGGGAGGGGGCGAGCAGTACTTC. The full variable domain, rest sourced from reference TRBV28 and TRBJ2-7, is DVKVTQSSRYLVKRTGEKVFLECVQDMDHENMFWYRQDPGLGLRLIYFSYDVKMKEKGDIPEGYSVSREKKERFSLILESASTNQTSMYLCASSGQGGGGEQYFGPGTRLTVT.

CDR3 loop: CSASDPEQYF. The DNA of the CDR3 is TGCAGTGCTAGCGATCCCGAGCAGTACTTC. This rearrangement joins TRBV20-1 to TRBJ2-7; no reliable D call. The V gene lost 3 bases and the J gene lost 6 bases, with 6 bases spanning the gap. This CDR3 is 10 amino acids long. The germline V gene encodes CDR1 DFQATT and CDR2 SNEGSKA (reference sequence).

V is TRBV12-3 or TRBV12-4 and J is TRBJ1-1, with D unclear. The CDR3 is 14 residues long. Trimming removed 5 bases at V and 1 base at J, with 11 bases between. CDR3 nucleotides: TGTGCCAGCAGTCCCCGTAGTGGGAACACTGAAGCTTTCTTT. This translates into CASSPRSGNTEAFF.

This clonotype was picked up a small number of times. The V and J genes are TRBV5-5 and TRBJ2-7, with 7 bases that match TRBD1. After removal of 4 bases from V and 0 bases from J, the junction contained 7 bases not matched to a gene. CDR3 length equals 15 residues. Per germline, CDR1 SGHKS and CDR2 YYEKEE (reference sequence). The CDR3 DNA is TGTGCCAGCAGCGACCCAGGACAGGACTCCTACGAGCAGTACTTC. Translated, it gives CASSDPGQDSYEQYF.

This chain uses TRBV6-1 with TRBJ2-3, with 7 bases aligning to TRBD2. CDR1 and CDR2 (germline): MNHNS, SASEGT. CDR3 length: 11 amino acids. CDR3 sequence (DNA): TGTGCGGGGAGGGAGACAGATACGCAGTATTTT. This encodes CAGRETDTQYF.

V usage is TRBV24-1 and J usage is TRBJ1-1, with D possibly matching TRBD1 (6 bases). Germline lookup yields CDR1 KGHDR and CDR2 SFDVKD. The CDR3 length is 12 residues. Trimming removed 7 bases at V and 6 bases at J, with 11 bases between. The CDR3 spells CATSSGAAEAFF. CDR3 coding DNA: TGTGCCACCAGCTCAGGGGCGGCTGAAGCTTTCTTT.